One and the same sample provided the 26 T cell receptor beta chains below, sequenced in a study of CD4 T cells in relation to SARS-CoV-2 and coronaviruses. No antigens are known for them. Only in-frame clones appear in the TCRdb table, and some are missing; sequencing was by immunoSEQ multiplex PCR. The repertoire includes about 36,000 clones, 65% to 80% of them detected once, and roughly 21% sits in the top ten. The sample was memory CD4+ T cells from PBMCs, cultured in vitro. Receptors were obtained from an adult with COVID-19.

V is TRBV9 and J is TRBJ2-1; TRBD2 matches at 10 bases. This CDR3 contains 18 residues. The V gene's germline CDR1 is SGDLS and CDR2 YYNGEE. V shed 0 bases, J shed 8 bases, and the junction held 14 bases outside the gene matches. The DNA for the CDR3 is TGTGCCAGCAGCGTAGGAAAGCTCGTTAGCGGGAGGTTCGATGAGCAGTTCTTC. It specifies CASSVGKLVSGRFDEQFF.

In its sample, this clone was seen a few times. CDR3 sequence (DNA): TGTGCCAGCAGCATCGATTTCATGCAGCCCCAGCATTTT. It is translated as CASSIDFMQPQHF. V and J are TRBV11-2 and TRBJ1-5; D is uncertain. V dropped 5 bases and J dropped 7 bases, with 12 bases sitting between them. There are 13 residues in the CDR3. Germline V gene lookup returns CDR1 SGHAT and CDR2 FQNNGV.

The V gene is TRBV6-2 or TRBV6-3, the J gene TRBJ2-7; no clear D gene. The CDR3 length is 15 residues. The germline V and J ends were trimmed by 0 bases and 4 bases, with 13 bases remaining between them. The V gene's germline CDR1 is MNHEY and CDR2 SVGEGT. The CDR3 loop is CASSYSGFGGYEQYF. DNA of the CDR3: TGTGCCAGCAGTTACTCGGGTTTCGGCGGATACGAGCAGTACTTC.

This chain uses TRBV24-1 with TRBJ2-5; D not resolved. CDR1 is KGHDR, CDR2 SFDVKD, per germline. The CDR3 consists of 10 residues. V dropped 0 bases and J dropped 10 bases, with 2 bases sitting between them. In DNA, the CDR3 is TGTGCCACCAGTGATTTGTACCAGTACTTC. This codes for CATSDLYQYF.

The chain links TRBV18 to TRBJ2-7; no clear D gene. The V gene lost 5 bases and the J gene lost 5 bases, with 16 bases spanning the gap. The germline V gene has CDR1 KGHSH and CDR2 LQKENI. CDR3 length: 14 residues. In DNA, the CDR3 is TGTGCCAGCTCAGATCTCCTAGACTTCGACGAGCAGTACTTC. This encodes CASSDLLDFDEQYF.

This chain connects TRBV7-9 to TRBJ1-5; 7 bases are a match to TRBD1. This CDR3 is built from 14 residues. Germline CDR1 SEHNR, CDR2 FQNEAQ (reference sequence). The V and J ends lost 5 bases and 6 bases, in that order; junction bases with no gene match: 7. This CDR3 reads CASSAGGASQPQHF. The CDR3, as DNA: TGTGCCAGCAGCGCAGGGGGAGCGAGTCAGCCCCAGCATTTT.

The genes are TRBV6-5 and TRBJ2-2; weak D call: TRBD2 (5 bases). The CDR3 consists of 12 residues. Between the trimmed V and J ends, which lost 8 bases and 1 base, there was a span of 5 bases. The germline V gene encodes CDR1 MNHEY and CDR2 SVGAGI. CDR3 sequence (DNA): TGTGCCAGCCGGGAGAACACCGGGGAGCTGTTTTTT. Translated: CASRENTGELFF.

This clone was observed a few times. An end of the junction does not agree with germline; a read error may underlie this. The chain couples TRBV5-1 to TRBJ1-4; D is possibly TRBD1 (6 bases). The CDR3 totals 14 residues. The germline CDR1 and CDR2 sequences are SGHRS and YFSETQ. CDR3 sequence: CASTLGGSSEKLFF. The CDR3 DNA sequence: TGCGCCAGCACCTTGGGGGGCTCAAGCGAAAAACTGTTTTTT.

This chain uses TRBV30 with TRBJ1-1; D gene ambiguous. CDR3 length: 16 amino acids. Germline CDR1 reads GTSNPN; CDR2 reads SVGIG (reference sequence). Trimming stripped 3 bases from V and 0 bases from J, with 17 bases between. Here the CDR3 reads CAWRSMGLAMNTEAFF. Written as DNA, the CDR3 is TGTGCCTGGAGGAGCATGGGGTTGGCCATGAACACTGAAGCTTTCTTT.

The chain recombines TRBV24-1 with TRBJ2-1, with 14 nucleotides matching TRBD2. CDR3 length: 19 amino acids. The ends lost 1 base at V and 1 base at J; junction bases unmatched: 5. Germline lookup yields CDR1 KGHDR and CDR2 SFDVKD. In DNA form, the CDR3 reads TGTGCCACCAGTGATTTCGCCGGGACTAGCGGGAGTTCCTACAATGAGCAGTTCTTC. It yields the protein CATSDFAGTSGSSYNEQFF.

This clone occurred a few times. CDR3 in amino acids: CASSLRGSGANVLTF. The DNA for the CDR3 is TGTGCCAGCAGCTTAAGAGGCTCTGGGGCCAACGTCCTGACTTTC. The chain joins TRBV7-3 to TRBJ2-6; no reliable D call. The germline V and J ends were trimmed by 1 base and 0 bases, with 4 bases remaining between them. In germline, CDR1 is SGHTA, CDR2 FQGTGA. The CDR3 totals 15 residues.

The DNA of the CDR3 is TGTGCCAGCAGTTACTCCTCGGCAGGAGACTATGGCTACACCTTC. Translation: CASSYSSAGDYGYTF. The chain uses TRBV6-6 and TRBJ1-2; D not certain. Between the trimmed V and J ends, which lost 0 bases and 3 bases, there was a span of 11 bases. CDR1 is MNHNY and CDR2 is SVGAGI in the germline V gene (reference sequence). The CDR3 totals 15 residues.

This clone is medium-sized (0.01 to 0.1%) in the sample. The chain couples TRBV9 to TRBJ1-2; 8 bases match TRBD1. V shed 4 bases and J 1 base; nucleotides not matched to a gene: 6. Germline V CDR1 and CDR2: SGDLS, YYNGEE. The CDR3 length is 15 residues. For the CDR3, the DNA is TGTGCCAGCAGCTCGGGCAGGGGGCTTAACTATGGCTACACCTTC. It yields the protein CASSSGRGLNYGYTF. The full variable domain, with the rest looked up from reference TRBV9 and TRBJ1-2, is DSGVTQTPKHLITATGQRVTLRCSPRSGDLSVYWYQQSLDQGLQFLIQYYNGEERAKGNILERFSAQQFPDLHSELNLSSLELGDSALYFCASSSGRGLNYGYTFGSGTRLTVV.

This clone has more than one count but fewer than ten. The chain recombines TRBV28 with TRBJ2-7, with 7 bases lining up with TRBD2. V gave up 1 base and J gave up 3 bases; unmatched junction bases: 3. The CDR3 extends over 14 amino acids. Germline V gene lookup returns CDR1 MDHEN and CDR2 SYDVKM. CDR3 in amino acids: CASSLFGGSYEQYF. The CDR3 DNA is TGTGCCAGCAGTTTATTCGGGGGGAGCTACGAGCAGTACTTC.

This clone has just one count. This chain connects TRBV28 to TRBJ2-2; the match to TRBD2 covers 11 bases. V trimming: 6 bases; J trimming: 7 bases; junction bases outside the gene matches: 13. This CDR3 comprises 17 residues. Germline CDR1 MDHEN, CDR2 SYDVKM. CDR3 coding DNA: TGTGCCAGCAGCCTAGGGGGGGCTAGCGGGAGGAGCGGGGAGCTGTTTTTT. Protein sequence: CASSLGGASGRSGELFF.

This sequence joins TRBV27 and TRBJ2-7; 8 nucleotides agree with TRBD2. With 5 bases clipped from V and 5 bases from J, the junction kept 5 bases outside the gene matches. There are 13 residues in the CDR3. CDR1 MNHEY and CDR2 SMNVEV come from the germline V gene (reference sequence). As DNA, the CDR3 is TGTGCCAGCAGTGGCAGCGGGAGAAACGAGCAGTACTTC. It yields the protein CASSGSGRNEQYF.

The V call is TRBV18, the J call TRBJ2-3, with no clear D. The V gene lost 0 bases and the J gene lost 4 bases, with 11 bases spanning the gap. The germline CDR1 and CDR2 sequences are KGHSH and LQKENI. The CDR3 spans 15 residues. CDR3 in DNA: TGTGCCAGCTCACCACCCCTAATCGCTGCAGATACGCAGTATTTT. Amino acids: CASSPPLIAADTQYF.

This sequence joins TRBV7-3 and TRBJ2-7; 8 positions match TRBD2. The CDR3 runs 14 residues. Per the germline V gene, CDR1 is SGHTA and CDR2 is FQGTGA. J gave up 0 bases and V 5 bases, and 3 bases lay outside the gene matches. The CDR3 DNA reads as TGTGCCAGCAGCCGGGGGGGCAGCTCCTACGAGCAGTACTTC. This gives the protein CASSRGGSSYEQYF.

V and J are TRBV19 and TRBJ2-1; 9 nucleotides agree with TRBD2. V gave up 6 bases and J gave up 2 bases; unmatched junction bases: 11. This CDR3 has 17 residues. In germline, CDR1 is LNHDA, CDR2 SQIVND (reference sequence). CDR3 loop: CASSPLHSGSTYNEQFF. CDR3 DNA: TGTGCCAGTAGCCCGCTTCATAGCGGGAGCACCTACAATGAGCAGTTCTTC. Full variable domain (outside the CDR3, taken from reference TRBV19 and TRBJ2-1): DGGITQSPKYLFRKEGQNVTLSCEQNLNHDAMYWYRQDPGQGLRLIYYSQIVNDFQKGDIAEGYSVSREKKESFPLTVTSAQKNPTAFYLCASSPLHSGSTYNEQFFGPGTRLTVL.

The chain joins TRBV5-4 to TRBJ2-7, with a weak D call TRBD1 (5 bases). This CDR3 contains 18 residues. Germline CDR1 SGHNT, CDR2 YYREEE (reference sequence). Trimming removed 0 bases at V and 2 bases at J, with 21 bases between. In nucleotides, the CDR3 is TGTGCCAGCAGCTTGGATCCAGGGTTAGGTGTTTTGGCCTACGAGCAGTACTTC. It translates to CASSLDPGLGVLAYEQYF. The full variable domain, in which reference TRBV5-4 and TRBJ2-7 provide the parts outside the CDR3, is ETGVTQSPTHLIKTRGQQVTLRCSSQSGHNTVSWYQQALGQGPQFIFQYYREEENGRGNFPPRFSGLQFPNYSSELNVNALELDDSALYLCASSLDPGLGVLAYEQYFGPGTRLTVT.

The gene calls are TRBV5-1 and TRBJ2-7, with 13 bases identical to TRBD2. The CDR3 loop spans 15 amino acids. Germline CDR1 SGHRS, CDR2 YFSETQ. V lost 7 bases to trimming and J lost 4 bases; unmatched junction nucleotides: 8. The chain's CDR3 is CASGGLAGYGYEQYF. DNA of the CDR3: TGCGCCAGCGGGGGACTAGCGGGATACGGGTACGAGCAGTACTTC. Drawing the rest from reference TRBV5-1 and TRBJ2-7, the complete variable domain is KAGVTQTPRYLIKTRGQQVTLSCSPISGHRSVSWYQQTPGQGLQFLFEYFSETQRNKGNFPGRFSGRQFSNSRSEMNVSTLELGDSALYLCASGGLAGYGYEQYFGPGTRLTVT.

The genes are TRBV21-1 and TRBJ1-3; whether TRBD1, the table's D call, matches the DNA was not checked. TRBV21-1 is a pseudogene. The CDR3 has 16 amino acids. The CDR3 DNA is TGTGCCAGCAGCAAAGTGACGGACAGCTCTGGAAACACCATATATTTT. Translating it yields CASSKVTDSSGNTIYF.

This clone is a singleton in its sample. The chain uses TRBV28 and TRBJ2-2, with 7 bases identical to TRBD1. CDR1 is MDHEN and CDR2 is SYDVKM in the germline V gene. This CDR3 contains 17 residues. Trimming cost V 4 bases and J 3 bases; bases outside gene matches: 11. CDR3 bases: TGTGCCAGCAGTTCGGTTGCTAGGGGGCGGGACACCGGGGAGCTGTTTTTT. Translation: CASSSVARGRDTGELFF.

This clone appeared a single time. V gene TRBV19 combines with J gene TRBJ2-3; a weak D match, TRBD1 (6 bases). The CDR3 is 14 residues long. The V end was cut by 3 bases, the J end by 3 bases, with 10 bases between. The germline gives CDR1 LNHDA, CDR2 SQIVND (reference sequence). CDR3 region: CASSILGQTDTQYF. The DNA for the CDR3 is TGTGCCAGTAGTATTTTAGGACAGACAGATACGCAGTATTTT. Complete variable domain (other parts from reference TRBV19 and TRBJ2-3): DGGITQSPKYLFRKEGQNVTLSCEQNLNHDAMYWYRQDPGQGLRLIYYSQIVNDFQKGDIAEGYSVSREKKESFPLTVTSAQKNPTAFYLCASSILGQTDTQYFGPGTRLTVL.

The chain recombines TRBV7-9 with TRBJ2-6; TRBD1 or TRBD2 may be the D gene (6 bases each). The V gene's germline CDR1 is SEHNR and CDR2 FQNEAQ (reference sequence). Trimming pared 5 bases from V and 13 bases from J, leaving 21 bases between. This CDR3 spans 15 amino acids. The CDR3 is CASSLDTGRRKVLTF. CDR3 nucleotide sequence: TGTGCCAGCAGCCTTGACACAGGGAGGCGCAAAGTCCTGACTTTC.

Here the CDR3 reads CASSPYLGTVANEQFF. CDR3 coding DNA: TGTGCCAGCAGTCCTTATTTGGGGACAGTCGCCAATGAGCAGTTCTTC. The rearrangement joins TRBV7-9 to TRBJ2-1; 7 nucleotides align to TRBD1. Germline-derived CDR1 and CDR2 are SEHNR and FQNEAQ (reference sequence). Germline trimming cut 6 bases from V and 6 bases from J; bases unmatched to any gene: 14. This CDR3 has 16 residues.